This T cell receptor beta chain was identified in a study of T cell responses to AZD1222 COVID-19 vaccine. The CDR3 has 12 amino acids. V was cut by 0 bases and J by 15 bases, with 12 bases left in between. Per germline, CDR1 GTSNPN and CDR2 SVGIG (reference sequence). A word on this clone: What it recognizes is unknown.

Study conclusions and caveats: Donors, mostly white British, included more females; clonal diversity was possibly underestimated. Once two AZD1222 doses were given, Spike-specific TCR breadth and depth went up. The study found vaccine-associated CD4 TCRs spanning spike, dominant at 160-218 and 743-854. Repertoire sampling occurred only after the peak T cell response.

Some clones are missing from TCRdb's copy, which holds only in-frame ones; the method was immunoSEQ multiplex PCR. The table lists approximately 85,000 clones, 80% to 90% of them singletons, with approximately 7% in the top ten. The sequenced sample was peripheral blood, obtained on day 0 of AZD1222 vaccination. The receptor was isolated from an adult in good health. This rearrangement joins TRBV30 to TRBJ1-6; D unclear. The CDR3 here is CAWSVLGEILHF. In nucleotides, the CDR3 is TGTGCCTGGAGTGTACTAGGTGAAATCCTCCACTTT.